In this sample, the clone carrying this T cell receptor (beta chain) turned up a few times. What it recognizes is unknown. This CDR3 spans 16 amino acids. The germline V gene encodes CDR1 MNHNS and CDR2 SASEGT. Deletions cut 1 base from V and 6 bases from J, with 18 bases between. The sample originates from a study of T cell repertoires in cytomegalovirus infection. About the study: The study used recently identified HLA-C-restricted and well-studied HLA-B-restricted CMV epitopes. CMV infection together with matching HLA type was indicated by public TCR beta signatures.

Study conclusions and caveats: HLA-C-restricted, CMV-specific TCR beta clonotypes were dominant ex vivo.

Each CDR3 protein gets one entry after TCRdb re-called the reads with MiXCR. This sample has about 770,000 distinct CDR3 sequences, with 25% to 30% found just once. The sequencing here drew on cultured CD8+ T cells from PBMCs, taken from culture after CMV antigen stimulation. The TCR sequence derives from a human donor in good health (CMV status not recorded). Some clones in this sample may be carry-over from other donors' samples. V is TRBV6-1 and J is TRBJ1-2; D is ambiguous. Here the CDR3 DNA reads TGTGCCAGCAGTGAAGTTCCCGTAACAAAGCGCGATGGCTACACCTTC. The encoded protein is CASSEVPVTKRDGYTF.